The next 25 T cell receptor beta chains were all read from a single sample in a study of regulatory T cells in long-lasting Graves disease. This sample's time point: newly diagnosed GD, antithyroid drugs for less than 3 months. After RNA was extracted from PBMCs, the TCR library was made from it. According to the study, TCR beta libraries were built with iRepertoire HTBI primers and CDR3-region Arm-PCR. In TCRdb, the multiplex PCR reads were re-called with MiXCR into one record per CDR3 protein. In the table there are 300,000 to 400,000 distinct CDR3 sequences, approximately 16% of which are singletons. Another study also made use of these data, one on T cells in Graves' hyperthyroidism and ophthalmopathy.

The material sequenced was peripheral blood mononuclear cells (PBMCs), taken at new diagnosis, from a patient treated with antithyroid drugs. These TCRs come from a man aged 35-49 years with Graves disease.

The chain carries TRBV25-1 and TRBJ2-5, with 12 bases that match TRBD1. Unmatched junction bases numbered 20, after V lost 5 bases and J lost 4 bases. Per the germline V gene, CDR1 is MGHDK and CDR2 is SYGVNS. The CDR3 is 20 amino acids. The CDR3 region is CASSPLGDRGPFSVGETQYF. The CDR3 coding sequence is TGTGCCAGCAGTCCCCTCGGGGACAGGGGGCCGTTTTCGGTGGGAGAGACCCAGTACTTC.

This clonotype was observed at least ten times. The chain uses TRBV5-1 and TRBJ2-5; 12 bases map to TRBD2. The CDR3 length is 17 residues. Germline-derived CDR1 and CDR2 are SGHRS and YFSETQ. V shed 3 bases and J 5 bases; nucleotides not matched to a gene: 11. The CDR3 reads CASSYHPLAGGVETQYF. The CDR3 DNA follows: TGCGCCAGCAGCTACCACCCACTAGCGGGGGGAGTGGAGACCCAGTACTTC.

Many counts were recorded for this clonotype. This chain uses TRBV18 with TRBJ1-4; 8 bases line up with TRBD1. Germline CDR1 and CDR2: KGHSH and LQKENI. V shed 1 base and J 8 bases; nucleotides not matched to a gene: 6. The CDR3 runs to 15 residues. DNA for the CDR3: TGTGCCAGCTCACCACGGAACAGGGGGGGCGAAAAACTGTTTTTT. This encodes CASSPRNRGGEKLFF.

This clonotype occurred many times. The J gene is TRBJ1-1, the V gene TRBV28; 7 bases line up with TRBD1. The V gene's germline CDR1 is MDHEN and CDR2 SYDVKM. With V trimmed by 5 bases and J by 1 base, 7 bases remained unmatched. The CDR3 spans 15 residues. DNA for the CDR3: TGTGCCAGCAGTGTGACAGGGTTTGGGAACACTGAAGCTTTCTTT. Residues: CASSVTGFGNTEAFF.

This clonotype was found many times. The rearrangement joins TRBV28 to TRBJ1-1; tentatively, D is TRBD1 (6 bases). Germline V gives CDR1 MDHEN, CDR2 SYDVKM. This CDR3 contains 15 residues. With 7 bases removed from V and 2 bases from J, the gap between germline ends came to 17 bases. The CDR3 region is CASNYSGAANTEAFF. CDR3 in DNA: TGTGCCAGCAACTACTCGGGGGCGGCTAACACTGAAGCTTTCTTT.

In this sample, this clonotype turned up many times. The chain couples TRBV10-3 to TRBJ2-3; perhaps TRBD2 as D (6 bases). CDR3 length: 14 amino acids. The germline gives CDR1 ENHRY, CDR2 SYGVKD. V shed 7 bases and J shed 4 bases, with 15 bases lying between them. The CDR3, as DNA: TGTGCCATCAATCCGCGGGGAATGTCAGATACGCAGTATTTT. The encoded protein is CAINPRGMSDTQYF.

This clonotype was detected ten times or more. The gene calls are TRBV2 and TRBJ2-1; D is unclear. CDR1 is SNHLY, CDR2 FYNNEI, per germline. V was clipped by 2 bases and J by 2 bases, with 10 bases between them. The CDR3 length is 15 residues. CDR3 sequence (DNA): TGTGCCAGCAGTGAAAGGGCAGTAGCCTACAATGAGCAGTTCTTC. Its translation: CASSERAVAYNEQFF.

The chain employs TRBV5-1 and TRBJ1-1, with TRBD1 as a possible D gene (6 bases). The V end was cut by 0 bases, the J end by 5 bases, with 14 bases between. CDR3 length: 15 residues. CDR1 and CDR2 (germline): SGHRS, YFSETQ. CDR3 residues: CASSLVWGRGTEAFF. CDR3 nucleotide sequence: TGCGCCAGCAGCTTGGTCTGGGGGAGGGGGACTGAAGCTTTCTTT.

This clonotype was seen many times. The rearrangement links TRBV7-6 to TRBJ2-1; D might be TRBD1 (5 bases). Germline lookup yields CDR1 SGHVS and CDR2 FNYEAQ. Trimming removed 3 bases from V and 2 bases from J, with 11 bases in between. This CDR3 has 15 amino acids. The CDR3 sequence: CASSLQGNPYNEQFF. The CDR3 bases are TGTGCCAGCAGCTTGCAGGGCAACCCCTACAATGAGCAGTTCTTC.

This clonotype has ten or more counts. The chain carries TRBV28 and TRBJ2-7, with 12 bases matching TRBD2. CDR3 length equals 15 residues. Germline-derived CDR1 and CDR2 are MDHEN and SYDVKM. V shed 5 bases and J 4 bases; nucleotides not matched to a gene: 6. This CDR3 is CASSPGLAGRYEQYF. The CDR3 DNA sequence: TGTGCCAGCAGTCCAGGACTAGCGGGGCGGTACGAGCAGTACTTC.

This chain links TRBV20-1 with TRBJ1-2; TRBD1 is a possible D gene (5 bases). The CDR3 is 14 residues long. Trimming shortened V by 7 bases and J by 3 bases, and 18 bases separated the two germline ends. CDR1 is DFQATT and CDR2 is SNEGSKA in the germline V gene (reference sequence). The CDR3 nucleotides read TGCAGTGGCCAGACCAGGGAAGGGGACTATGGCTACACCTTC. Residues: CSGQTREGDYGYTF.

This clonotype was found many times. The chain links TRBV5-1 to TRBJ2-3, with 7 positions matching TRBD1. The CDR3 totals 15 residues. V lost 7 bases and J lost 1; bases outside the gene matches: 9. From germline, CDR1 is SGHRS and CDR2 YFSETQ. CDR3 sequence (DNA): TGCGCCAGCGGGCCTGAAGGACAGGGCACAGATACGCAGTATTTT. It encodes CASGPEGQGTDTQYF.

In this sample, this clonotype turned up many times. The gene calls are TRBV18 and TRBJ1-1; D ambiguous. CDR1 and CDR2 (germline): KGHSH, LQKENI. V shed 1 base and J shed 1 base, with 13 bases lying between them. The CDR3 length is 16 residues. The chain's CDR3 is CASSPLSPEANTEAFF. CDR3 nucleotides: TGTGCCAGCTCACCACTCTCACCGGAGGCGAACACTGAAGCTTTCTTT.

At least ten counts were recorded for this clonotype. The chain has TRBV27 and TRBJ1-4, with unresolved D. This CDR3 is built from 16 residues. V was clipped by 6 bases and J by 0 bases, with 14 bases between them. Germline V gene data show CDR1 as MNHEY and CDR2 as SMNVEV (reference sequence). The CDR3 region is CASSRQAIPTNEKLFF. In DNA, the CDR3 is TGTGCCAGCAGCCGCCAGGCGATTCCAACTAATGAAAAACTGTTTTTT.

A few counts support this clonotype. The chain uses TRBV5-6 and TRBJ2-1; D is unresolved. V was shortened by 4 bases and J by 6 bases, with 11 bases between the two germline ends. CDR3 length equals 13 residues. CDR1 SGHDT and CDR2 YYEEEE come from the germline V gene. The CDR3 region is CASSLGFPNEQFF. DNA of the CDR3: TGTGCCAGCAGCCTCGGATTCCCCAATGAGCAGTTCTTC.

This clonotype was seen repeatedly, ten times or more. The chain has TRBV9 and TRBJ1-5; D unclear. V shed 3 bases and J shed 7 bases, with 11 bases lying between them. The CDR3 contains 13 residues. Germline V gene data show CDR1 as SGDLS and CDR2 as YYNGEE. The CDR3 region is CASSGYGGQPQHF. In DNA, the CDR3 is TGTGCCAGCAGCGGCTACGGTGGGCAGCCCCAGCATTTT.

This clonotype was counted at least ten times. The V call is TRBV2, the J call TRBJ1-1; D uncertain. This CDR3 has 13 residues. Germline V CDR1 and CDR2: SNHLY, FYNNEI. The V end was cut by 6 bases, the J end by 1 base, with 9 bases between. The CDR3 sequence is CASRTEENTEAFF. CDR3 sequence (DNA): TGTGCCAGCAGGACGGAGGAGAACACTGAAGCTTTCTTT.

This clonotype was observed many times. This CDR3 reads CASSELGRTNTEAFF. CDR3 sequence (DNA): TGTGCCAGCAGTGAATTGGGCCGAACGAACACTGAAGCTTTCTTT. The V call is TRBV2, the J call TRBJ1-1; D gene uncertain. Germline CDR1 and CDR2: SNHLY and FYNNEI. The V end was cut by 2 bases, the J end by 1 base, with 11 bases between. There are 15 residues in the CDR3.

As concerns this clonotype: A far larger clone is a single base away, which makes a read error likely. The V gene is TRBV2, the J gene TRBJ2-1; 9 positions agree with TRBD1. The J call could be wrong; TRBJ2-5 is a better fit for the DNA end. CDR3 length: 14 residues. Germline V CDR1 and CDR2: SNHLY, FYNNEI. CDR3 loop: CASSRDRVQEAQYF. The CDR3 nucleotides are TGTGCCAGCAGCCGGGACAGGGTACAAGAGGCCCAGTACTTC.

This clonotype has more than one count but fewer than ten. With only one base between it and a far larger clone, this is likely a read error. The CDR3 loop is CAISYSQGQTRIEIRTEAFF. Written as DNA, the CDR3 is TGTGCCATCAGTTACTCTCAGGGACAGACGAGGATCGAGATTCGGACTGAAGCTTTCTTT. The chain uses TRBV10-3 and TRBJ1-1; 7 nucleotides match TRBD1. Germline CDR1 ENHRY, CDR2 SYGVKD. The ends lost 5 bases at V and 5 bases at J; junction bases unmatched: 26. This CDR3 region has 20 residues.

J is TRBJ1-4 and V is TRBV4-1; 7 bases match TRBD1. V shed 3 bases, J shed 3 bases, and the junction held 4 bases outside the gene matches. The CDR3 contains 15 residues. The germline gives CDR1 MGHRA, CDR2 YSYEKL. The CDR3 sequence is CASSQPGTANEKLFF. CDR3 bases: TGCGCCAGCAGCCAGCCGGGGACAGCTAATGAAAAACTGTTTTTT.

The V gene is TRBV5-1, the J gene TRBJ2-7; 12 bases are a match to TRBD2. J gave up 1 base and V 5 bases, and 4 bases lay outside the gene matches. The germline V gene has CDR1 SGHRS and CDR2 YFSETQ. This CDR3 region has 15 residues. DNA for the CDR3: TGCGCCAGCAGATACGGACTAGCGGGGTCCTACGAGCAGTACTTC. Residues: CASRYGLAGSYEQYF. The whole variable domain, filled in from reference TRBV5-1 and TRBJ2-7, reads KAGVTQTPRYLIKTRGQQVTLSCSPISGHRSVSWYQQTPGQGLQFLFEYFSETQRNKGNFPGRFSGRQFSNSRSEMNVSTLELGDSALYLCASRYGLAGSYEQYFGPGTRLTVT.

This clonotype was seen ten or more times. This chain links TRBV15 with TRBJ2-5, with 7 nucleotides matching TRBD1. CDR3 length equals 16 residues. V lost 5 bases to trimming and J lost 4 bases; unmatched junction nucleotides: 13. Germline CDR1 and CDR2: LNHNV and YYDKDF (reference sequence). Here the CDR3 DNA reads TGTGCCACCAGCGCGGCGACAGGGTTTAACAGAGAGACCCAGTACTTC. Protein: CATSAATGFNRETQYF. Supplemented by reference TRBV15 and TRBJ2-5, the full variable domain reads DAMVIQNPRYQVTQFGKPVTLSCSQTLNHNVMYWYQQKSSQAPKLLFHYYDKDFNNEADTPDNFQSRRPNTSFCFLDIRSPGLGDTAMYLCATSAATGFNRETQYFGPGTRLLVL.

The chain recombines TRBV4-1 with TRBJ2-3; D ambiguous. CDR3 length: 14 amino acids. Germline CDR1 and CDR2: MGHRA and YSYEKL. The V and J ends lost 5 bases and 4 bases respectively, with 13 bases between them. CDR3 DNA sequence: TGCGCCAGCAGCTCCCGGCCCGTGGCAGATACGCAGTATTTT. Residues: CASSSRPVADTQYF.

This clonotype showed up just a few times. The chain couples TRBV30 to TRBJ2-2; 8 bases match TRBD1. CDR3 size: 15 residues. V gave up 8 bases and J gave up 3 bases; unmatched junction bases: 11. Germline loops: CDR1 GTSNPN, CDR2 SVGIG (reference sequence). The CDR3 spells CALTTGTGHTGELFF. Written as DNA, the CDR3 is TGTGCCCTCACCACCGGGACAGGCCACACCGGGGAGCTGTTTTTT.